Here is one T cell receptor (beta chain) with its context. Antigen specificity is unknown. These data come from a study of cytomegalovirus exposure and HLA in healthy donors. 60 Vbeta and 13 Jbeta primers were used in PCR. This table comes from immunoSEQ multiplex PCR, and its TCRdb copy is limited to in-frame clones, with some not included. The repertoire holds 110,000 to 150,000 clones, roughly 80% seen once, with around 4.1% in the top ten. General study findings and limits: Common viral pathogens (according to a later analysis) appeared linked to several of the most significant clusters.

V lost 3 bases, J lost 2 bases, and 13 bases lay in between. CDR3 length: 16 residues. Germline values: CDR1 WNHNN, CDR2 SYGVQD (reference sequence). The V gene is TRBV10-1, the J gene TRBJ2-2; D is possibly TRBD1 (6 bases). This clonotype was obtained from a man aged 40-55 years in good health and CMV-seronegative. Material for sequencing was PBMCs. The CDR3 reads CASSDLRDTNTGELFF. The CDR3 bases are TGCGCCAGCAGTGACCTCCGGGACACCAACACCGGGGAGCTGTTTTTT.